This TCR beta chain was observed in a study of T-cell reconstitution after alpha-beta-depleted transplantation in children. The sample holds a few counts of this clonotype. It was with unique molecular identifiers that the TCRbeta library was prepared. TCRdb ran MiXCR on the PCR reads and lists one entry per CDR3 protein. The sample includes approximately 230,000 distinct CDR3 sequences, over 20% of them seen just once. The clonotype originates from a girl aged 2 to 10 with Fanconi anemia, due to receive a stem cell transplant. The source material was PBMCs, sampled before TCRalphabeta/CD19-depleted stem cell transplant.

The CDR3 here is CASSPAGYYEQYF. The CDR3 DNA reads TGTGCCAGCAGCCCGGCCGGTTACTACGAGCAGTACTTC. The chain is built from TRBV9 and TRBJ2-7, with D uncertain. Germline loops: CDR1 SGDLS, CDR2 YYNGEE. The V and J ends lost 4 bases and 3 bases respectively, with 11 bases between them. The CDR3 loop spans 13 amino acids. Supplemented by reference TRBV9 and TRBJ2-7, the full variable domain reads DSGVTQTPKHLITATGQRVTLRCSPRSGDLSVYWYQQSLDQGLQFLIQYYNGEERAKGNILERFSAQQFPDLHSELNLSSLELGDSALYFCASSPAGYYEQYFGPGTRLTVT.